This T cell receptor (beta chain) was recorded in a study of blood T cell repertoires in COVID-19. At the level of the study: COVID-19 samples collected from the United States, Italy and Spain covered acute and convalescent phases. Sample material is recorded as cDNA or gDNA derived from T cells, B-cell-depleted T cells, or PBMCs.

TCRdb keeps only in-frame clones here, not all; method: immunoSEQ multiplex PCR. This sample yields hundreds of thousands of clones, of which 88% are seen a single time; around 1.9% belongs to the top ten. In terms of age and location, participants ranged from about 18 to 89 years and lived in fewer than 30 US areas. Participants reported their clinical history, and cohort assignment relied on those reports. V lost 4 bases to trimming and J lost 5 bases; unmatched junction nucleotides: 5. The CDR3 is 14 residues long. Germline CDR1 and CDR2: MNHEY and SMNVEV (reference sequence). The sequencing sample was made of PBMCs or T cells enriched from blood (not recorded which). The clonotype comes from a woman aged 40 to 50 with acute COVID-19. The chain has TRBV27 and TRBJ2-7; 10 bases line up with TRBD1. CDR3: CASSYGTGEDEQYF. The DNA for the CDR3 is TGTGCCAGCAGTTACGGGACAGGGGAAGACGAGCAGTACTTC.